A selection of T cell receptor beta chains follows, all from one sample in a study of cytomegalovirus exposure and HLA in healthy donors. Sequencing used immunoSEQ multiplex PCR; TCRdb keeps in-frame clones, though not all of them. The table lists under 150,000 clones, about 85% of them singletons. The source material was PBMCs. These receptor sequences come from a boy younger than 10 in good health and CMV-seronegative. The CDR3 runs from the conserved cysteine through the conserved F or W. Fields, in order: D gene, V gene, clone size, J gene, CDR3 DNA, CDR3 protein. The D gene is left open where the match is weak. Some rows have no size entry. The others give once, few or many, or a class for an expanded clone.

NA	TRBV5-1	NA	TRBJ2-1	TGCGCCAGCAGCTTCAACGTGGGGGCGCGGGAGCAGTTCTTC	CASSFNVGAREQFF
NA	TRBV29-1	NA	TRBJ2-1	TGCAGCGGACTAACCAATGAGCAGTTCTTC	CSGLTNEQFF
NA	TRBV7-2	once	TRBJ1-4	TGTGCCAGCAGCTTAGGAGGATCCAATGAAAAACTGTTTTTT	CASSLGGSNEKLFF
TRBD1	TRBV7-9	NA	TRBJ1-5	TGTGCCAGCAGCGAGACAGGGATTCATCAGCCCCAGCATTTT	CASSETGIHQPQHF
NA	TRBV6-1	NA	TRBJ1-2	TGTGCCAGCAGTGAGATGACAGGCCCCATCTATGGCTACACCTTC	CASSEMTGPIYGYTF
TRBD2	TRBV18	NA	TRBJ2-2	TGTGCCAGCGGCCCGGCCCCCGGGACTAGCGGTCCCGGGGAGCTGTTTTTT	CASGPAPGTSGPGELFF
NA	TRBV7-2	once	TRBJ2-7	TGTGCCAGCAGCTTAGGCTTTGAGGGATACGAGCAGTACTTC	CASSLGFEGYEQYF
TRBD1	TRBV7-2	NA	TRBJ2-1	TGTGCCAGCAGCTTAGTGGACATAGGACAGGGATACAATGAGCAGTTCTTC	CASSLVDIGQGYNEQFF
NA	TRBV15	NA	TRBJ2-2	TGTGCCACCAGCTCCCCCGAGAGGGTCACCGGGGAGCTGTTTTTT	CATSSPERVTGELFF
NA	TRBV12-5	NA	TRBJ1-1	TGTGCTAGTGGTCCAAACAGATTCTTGACTTTCTTT	CASGPNRFLTFF
NA	TRBV6-1	NA	TRBJ1-5	TGTGCCAGCCGGAGAACGAGACAGCCCCAGCATTTT	CASRRTRQPQHF
TRBD2	TRBV28	NA	TRBJ2-1	TGTGCCAGCAGTTTAACCCCCCTTAGCGGGAGGGCGCGGGATGAGCAGTTCTTC	CASSLTPLSGRARDEQFF
NA	TRBV7-9	NA	TRBJ2-7	TGTGCCAGCAGCTTAGCGCCGGGATCCTACGAGCAGTACTTC	CASSLAPGSYEQYF
TRBD1	TRBV28	NA	TRBJ2-7	TGTGCCAGCAGCCTAAGACAGGGGGCTGACGAGCAGTACTTC	CASSLRQGADEQYF
TRBD2	TRBV7-9	NA	TRBJ2-1	TGTGCCAGCAACGACCAGTGGGGCGGGAGCTCCTACAATGAGCAGTTCTTC	CASNDQWGGSSYNEQFF
NA	TRBV5-1	NA	TRBJ1-1	TGCGCCAGCAGCGCCGGCGGGGGTTTGAACACTGAAGCTTTCTTT	CASSAGGGLNTEAFF
TRBD2	TRBV4-3	NA	TRBJ2-7	TGCGCCAGCAGCCAAGTCCGCGGGAGTTCCTACGAGCAGTACTTC	CASSQVRGSSYEQYF
TRBD1	TRBV11-1	NA	TRBJ2-1	TGTGCCAGCAGCTCATCGGGCCCAGGACAGGGAGGATACAATGAGCAGTTCTTC	CASSSSGPGQGGYNEQFF
NA	TRBV5-4	NA	TRBJ2-2	TGTGCCAGCAGCTTGACAGGGATTCCCCCGGGGGAGCTGTTTTTT	CASSLTGIPPGELFF
NA	TRBV10-3	NA	TRBJ2-1	TGTGCCATCAGAGGGGGAGAGGGTCGCCTCGACTCCTACAATGAGCAGTTCTTC	CAIRGGEGRLDSYNEQFF
TRBD1	TRBV7-9	NA	TRBJ2-3	TGTGCCAGCCCAGAGTGGGGACAGGGGACAGAATCTGGCACAGATACGCAGTATTTT	CASPEWGQGTESGTDTQYF
NA	TRBV29-1	NA	TRBJ2-1	TGCAGCGTTGATCGGGCCGGGGTATACAATGAGCAGTTCTTC	CSVDRAGVYNEQFF
TRBD1	TRBV5-1	NA	TRBJ2-5	TGCGCCAGCAGCCAGACAGGGGGCCATGAGACCCAGTACTTC	CASSQTGGHETQYF
TRBD1	TRBV7-9	NA	TRBJ1-2	TGTGCCAGCAGCTTAGCCCAGGGACAGGGGTACAACTATGGCTACACCTTC	CASSLAQGQGYNYGYTF
NA	TRBV12-5	NA	TRBJ2-1	TGTGCTAGTGGTTCCGTAGCGGCAGACATAAATGAGCAGTTCTTC	CASGSVAADINEQFF
NA	TRBV5-1	NA	TRBJ1-2	TGCGCCAGCAGCTTGGCCCCAACGGACTATGGCTACACCTTC	CASSLAPTDYGYTF
NA	TRBV5-1	NA	TRBJ2-7	TGCGCCAGCAGCTTGCTTGATCCTGCCTCCTACGAGCAGTACTTC	CASSLLDPASYEQYF
NA	TRBV27	NA	TRBJ1-5	TGTGCCAGCAGTTTATCGATTCCCCGACTGACCAATCAGCCCCAGCATTTT	CASSLSIPRLTNQPQHF
TRBD2	TRBV7-9	NA	TRBJ2-7	TGTGCCAGCAGCTGGGCGGGGGGGAACTCCTACGAGCAGTACTTC	CASSWAGGNSYEQYF
TRBD1	TRBV6-1	NA	TRBJ2-1	TGTGCCAGCAACCGGGACAGGGTATTCGGTAATGAGCAGTTCTTC	CASNRDRVFGNEQFF
TRBD2	TRBV7-3	NA	TRBJ2-7	TGTGCCAGCAGTCAAAGCGGGAGCTCCTACGAGCAGTACTTC	CASSQSGSSYEQYF
TRBD2	TRBV28	NA	TRBJ2-3	TGTGCCAGCAGTCCTACTGGACTAGCGGGGGCTGAGAGCACAGATACGCAGTATTTT	CASSPTGLAGAESTDTQYF
NA	TRBV5-1	NA	TRBJ1-4	TGCGCCAGCAGCCGTTACGGAGCGGCTAATGAAAAACTGTTTTTT	CASSRYGAANEKLFF
NA	TRBV19	NA	TRBJ1-1	TGTGCCAGTAGTACCGCGGGACGGAACACTGAAGCTTTCTTT	CASSTAGRNTEAFF
TRBD2	TRBV5-8	NA	TRBJ2-3	TGTGCCAGCAGCTTGCCGACTAGCGGGGGGGCAGAGCACACAGATACGCAGTATTTT	CASSLPTSGGAEHTDTQYF
NA	TRBV29-1	NA	TRBJ2-2	TGCAGCGTTGTTTCGTTGAACACCGGGGAGCTGTTTTTT	CSVVSLNTGELFF
NA	TRBV18	NA	TRBJ1-5	TGTGCCAGCTCACCAGAACAGGTTAGCAATCAGCCCCAGCATTTT	CASSPEQVSNQPQHF
NA	TRBV7-3	NA	TRBJ2-7	TGTGCCAGCAGCAGTGGGCAGGACTCCTACGAGCAGTACTTC	CASSSGQDSYEQYF
NA	TRBV7-9	NA	TRBJ1-5	TGTGCCAGCAGCTTACATCAGGACACCAATCAGCCCCAGCATTTT	CASSLHQDTNQPQHF
TRBD1	TRBV2	NA	TRBJ1-4	TGTGCCAGCTACAGGGGGCCTAATGAAAAACTGTTTTTT	CASYRGPNEKLFF